The rows below give T cell receptor beta chains drawn from one sample of a study of cytotoxic CD8 clonotypes in ibrutinib-treated CLL. Clones were sequenced by immunoSEQ multiplex PCR, and TCRdb holds only the in-frame ones, with some missing. The sample shows about 76,000 clones, roughly 85% of them seen only once. The specimen was PBMCs, collected after 24 months of ibrutinib treatment. Source of these receptors: a human donor with chronic lymphocytic leukemia. The CDR3 runs from the conserved cysteine through the conserved F or W. A D gene is named only where the DNA matches it firmly. Clone size appears in some rows only: once, few, many, or a class for an expanded clone.

j_call	d_call	clone_size	v_call	cdr3_nt	cdr3_aa
TRBJ2-7	TRBD1	.	TRBV19	TGTGCCAGTAGTATAGGGGACAGTGAAACGTACGAGCAGTACTTC	CASSIGDSETYEQYF
TRBJ1-2	.	few	TRBV5-4	TGTGCCAGCAGCTTCTCTTGGGGCCCATATGGCTACACCTTC	CASSFSWGPYGYTF
TRBJ1-5	.	.	TRBV6-1	TGTGCCAGCAGTGGACTTGGGGGCGTCGGGATACTCAATCAGCCCCAGCATTTT	CASSGLGGVGILNQPQHF
TRBJ2-5	TRBD1	.	TRBV2	TGTGCCAGCAGTGGGCAGGGGGCGCAGACCCAGTACTTC	CASSGQGAQTQYF
TRBJ2-5	TRBD2	.	TRBV25-1	TGTGCCAGCAGCCCCATTTTAGCGGGAGGCGAGACCCAGTACTTC	CASSPILAGGETQYF
TRBJ2-1	TRBD1	.	TRBV7-3	TGTGCCAGCAGCTTAACACCGACAGGGAACTACAATGAGCAGTTCTTC	CASSLTPTGNYNEQFF
TRBJ2-6	.	.	TRBV10-3	TGTGCCATCAGTGAGGGCGGCTCTGGGGCCAACGTCCTGACTTTC	CAISEGGSGANVLTF
TRBJ2-5	TRBD1	.	TRBV4-1	TGCGCCAGCAGCCAGCAAGAACAGGGGGCTCAAGAGACCCAGTACTTC	CASSQQEQGAQETQYF
TRBJ1-1	.	.	TRBV28	TGTGCCAGCAACCGGGAGTTAAGGGGGAACACTGAAGCTTTCTTT	CASNRELRGNTEAFF
TRBJ2-1	.	.	TRBV6-6	TGTGCCAGCACCCCGCGGGGAGACAATGAGCAGTTCTTC	CASTPRGDNEQFF
TRBJ2-3	.	few	TRBV4-1	TGCGCCAGCACCCCACCCGGGGCAGATACGCAGTATTTT	CASTPPGADTQYF
TRBJ1-5	TRBD1	.	TRBV19	TGTGCCAGTAGTATTGGACAGGTTTATCAGCCCCAGCATTTT	CASSIGQVYQPQHF
TRBJ2-5	TRBD2	.	TRBV10-3	TGTGCCATCAGTGCCTTAGCGGGAGGCCAAGATAAAGAGACCCAGTACTTC	CAISALAGGQDKETQYF
TRBJ2-7	.	.	TRBV11-2	TGTGCCAGCAGCCCTCTCTACGAGCAGTACTTC	CASSPLYEQYF
TRBJ2-1	TRBD2	few	TRBV10-3	TGTGCCATCAGTGCAACTAGCGGGAGGGAAAGTGAGCAGTTCTTC	CAISATSGRESEQFF
TRBJ1-2	TRBD1	few	TRBV7-9	TGTGCCAGCAGCTTAGACAGGGGGCCTGGCTACACCTTC	CASSLDRGPGYTF
TRBJ2-1	.	.	TRBV7-3	TGTGCCAGCAGCTTATTGCCCCGAGACAATGAGCAGTTCTTC	CASSLLPRDNEQFF
TRBJ1-1	.	.	TRBV7-9	TGTGCCAGCAGCCCGCGTGGGCAGCAGAACACTGAAGCTTTCTTT	CASSPRGQQNTEAFF
TRBJ2-1	TRBD2	.	TRBV6-5	TGTGCCAGCAGTTACGGCGGGAGCTCCTACAATGAGCAGTTCTTC	CASSYGGSSYNEQFF
TRBJ2-2	.	.	TRBV27	TGTGCCAGCAGCTCCCAGAACACCGGGGAGCTGTTTTTT	CASSSQNTGELFF
TRBJ1-5	.	.	TRBV2	TGTGCCAGCAGTGAAGGGAGGAGCAATCAGCCCCAGCATTTT	CASSEGRSNQPQHF
TRBJ1-2	.	.	TRBV6-6	TGTGCCAGCACCTCCGGGGCACAGGGCCTCCGGGGCTACACCTTC	CASTSGAQGLRGYTF
TRBJ2-1	.	.	TRBV7-6	TGTGCCAGCAGCTTATACGGGAACAAGGATGAGCAGTTCTTC	CASSLYGNKDEQFF
TRBJ1-4	.	.	TRBV7-8	TGTGCCAGCAGCTTATACCCTCGCAATGCTAATGAAAAACTGTTTTTT	CASSLYPRNANEKLFF
TRBJ2-7	.	.	TRBV5-1	TGCGCCAGCAGCCCCCTCAGTGGGTCAGATTTATACGAGCAGTACTTC	CASSPLSGSDLYEQYF
TRBJ2-5	.	.	TRBV5-1	TGCGCCAGCAGCTTGGTAGGGACCGGGAAAGAGACCCAGTACTTC	CASSLVGTGKETQYF
TRBJ2-3	.	once	TRBV19	TGTGCCAGTAGTATCCTCCAGGGATTCACAGATACGCAGTATTTT	CASSILQGFTDTQYF
TRBJ2-7	TRBD1	once	TRBV5-1	TGCGCCAGCAGCTACAGGGGACAGGGGGCCGAGCAGTACTTC	CASSYRGQGAEQYF
TRBJ2-1	.	.	TRBV5-6	TGTGCCAGCAGCTTGATAGGTACCGACTCCTACAATGAGCAGTTCTTC	CASSLIGTDSYNEQFF
TRBJ1-1	.	.	TRBV11-2	TGTGCCAGCAGCTTCGGGTTTTTGGGCACTGAAGCTTTCTTT	CASSFGFLGTEAFF
TRBJ2-5	.	once	TRBV5-1	TGCGCCAGCAGCTTGCTTCCATGGGAGACCCAGTACTTC	CASSLLPWETQYF
TRBJ2-3	.	.	TRBV10-3	TGTGCCATCAGTGACCCAGTGGGAGATACGCAGTATTTT	CAISDPVGDTQYF
TRBJ2-7	TRBD2	.	TRBV4-1	TGCGCCAGCAGCCAAGAGGCAGCGGGAGGATCTTACGAGCAGTACTTC	CASSQEAAGGSYEQYF
TRBJ1-2	.	few	TRBV10-3	TGTGCCATCAGTGTAGAGGGTTCTAACTATGGCTACACCTTC	CAISVEGSNYGYTF
TRBJ1-3	.	.	TRBV10-3	TGTGCCATCTCAGCAAGCTCTGGAAACACCATATATTTT	CAISASSGNTIYF
TRBJ2-3	TRBD2	.	TRBV10-3	TGTGCCATCAGTGAAACCGGACTAGCGGGATATGGCACAGATACGCAGTATTTT	CAISETGLAGYGTDTQYF
TRBJ1-5	.	few	TRBV5-1	TGCGCCAGCAGCTTGACGGGCGCCAGCGATCAGCCCCAGCATTTT	CASSLTGASDQPQHF
TRBJ1-2	TRBD1	.	TRBV19	TGTGCCAGTAGTACGCAACGGGACAGAAACTATGGCTACACCTTC	CASSTQRDRNYGYTF
TRBJ1-1	.	.	TRBV9	TGTGCCAGCAGCGGGGGACTAATGAACACTGAAGCTTTCTTT	CASSGGLMNTEAFF
TRBJ1-5	.	.	TRBV20-1	TGCAGTGCTAGCAGCAGTCAGCCCCAGCATTTT	CSASSSQPQHF
TRBJ1-2	.	many	TRBV5-4	TGTGCCAGCAGCTTGACACGGAACTATGGCTACACCTTC	CASSLTRNYGYTF
TRBJ2-2	.	.	TRBV19	TGTGCCAGTAGTATAAATGTAGTCGGGGAGCTGTTTTTT	CASSINVVGELFF
TRBJ1-1	TRBD1	few	TRBV18	TGTGCCAGCTCACCGTCACAAGACAGGGGCACTGAAGCTTTCTTT	CASSPSQDRGTEAFF
TRBJ2-2	.	.	TRBV6-5	TGTGCCAGCAGTTCCGGGTATGGTAACACCGGGGAGCTGTTTTTT	CASSSGYGNTGELFF
TRBJ2-3	TRBD2	.	TRBV7-2	TGTGCCAGCAGCTTAGTAGCGGGAGACACAGATACGCAGTATTTT	CASSLVAGDTDTQYF
TRBJ2-1	TRBD2	once	TRBV18	TGTGCCAGCTCACCACCGGTGGCCGGGACTAGCGGGAATGAGCAGTTCTTC	CASSPPVAGTSGNEQFF
TRBJ1-2	TRBD1	.	TRBV5-4	TGTGCCAGCCGCAGGACAGGGGGGAACTATGGCTACACCTTC	CASRRTGGNYGYTF
TRBJ2-1	TRBD2	.	TRBV5-1	TGCGCCAGCAGCTTGATATCCGGATTAGCGGGAGTAGTAAGGGGGTCCTACAATGAGCAGTTCTTC	CASSLISGLAGVVRGSYNEQFF
TRBJ2-7	TRBD2	.	TRBV28	TGTGCCAGCAGCTTAGGCGGGAGCGGGACCTACGAGCAGTACTTC	CASSLGGSGTYEQYF
TRBJ1-2	TRBD1	.	TRBV23-1	TGCGCCAGCAGCCACAGACAGGGGGTCGGGTATGGCTACACCTTC	CASSHRQGVGYGYTF
TRBJ2-7	.	.	TRBV5-8	TGTGCCAGCAGCTTGCTGCAGGGCATTGGTTACGAGCAGTACTTC	CASSLLQGIGYEQYF
TRBJ2-1	.	.	TRBV7-9	TGTGCCAGCAGCTTTCGGGCGGGGTGGCCCAATGAGCAGTTCTTC	CASSFRAGWPNEQFF
TRBJ2-3	.	.	TRBV11-2	TGTGCCAGCAGCTCCTCCTTGGGGCGGGGCACAAATACGCAGTATTTT	CASSSSLGRGTNTQYF
TRBJ2-7	TRBD2	once	TRBV28	TGTGCCAGCAGTTTTAAGCTAGCGGGATCCCCCACCTACGAGCAGTACTTC	CASSFKLAGSPTYEQYF
TRBJ2-7	.	.	TRBV18	TGTGCCAGCTCACTCAGAACGGGGACGTACTCCTACGAGCAGTACTTC	CASSLRTGTYSYEQYF